A single sample is the source of the 28 T cell receptor beta chains below, sequenced in a study of shared clonotypes between healthy human individuals (dated by TCRdb to 2018 to 2021). The method behind the library was the immunoSEQ multiplex PCR assay. The immuneACCESS repertoire file appears here via TCRdb, limited to in-frame rearrangements. These files lack a portion of the clones; in checked studies, under half of the deficit traces to unresolved V genes, and the cause of the others is not known. The sample table shows 2 million to 3 million clones, and 93% are seen once. Of the sample, 0.36% falls within the top ten clones. Sequenced: naive CD4+ T cells from PBMCs. This sample's cell subset or site label indicates: CD45RA+ positively selected. These receptors originate from a man aged 18 to 29 in good health. Some clones in this sample may be carry-over from other donors' samples.

The gene calls are TRBV6-1 and TRBJ1-2; D perhaps matches TRBD1 (6 bases). Germline-derived CDR1 and CDR2 are MNHNS and SASEGT. The CDR3 runs to 14 residues. V lost 6 bases and J lost 3, with 14 bases in between. The CDR3 spells CASRPGGRDYGYTF. CDR3 nucleotide sequence: TGTGCCAGCAGGCCCGGGGGGCGCGACTATGGCTACACCTTC.

The V call is TRBV5-1, the J call TRBJ2-1, with 11 positions matching TRBD2. The CDR3 runs 15 residues. Trimming cost V 7 bases and J 10 bases; bases outside gene matches: 13. Germline V gives CDR1 SGHRS, CDR2 YFSETQ. The CDR3 loop is CASFQNTGTSGEQFF. DNA of the CDR3: TGCGCCAGCTTCCAAAACACCGGGACTAGCGGCGAGCAGTTCTTC.

J is TRBJ1-4 and V is TRBV5-6, with no clear D. The germline gives CDR1 SGHDT, CDR2 YYEEEE. CDR3 size: 14 residues. Trimming shortened V by 2 bases and J by 5 bases, and 10 bases separated the two germline ends. The CDR3 sequence is CASSFWDQNEKLFF. For the CDR3, the DNA is TGTGCCAGCAGCTTCTGGGATCAAAATGAAAAACTGTTTTTT.

The chain carries TRBV7-3 and TRBJ2-1, with 7 bases fitting TRBD2. CDR1 is SGHTA and CDR2 is FQGTGA in the germline V gene. The CDR3 covers 15 residues. Losses at the gene ends were 3 bases for V and 2 bases for J; bases not matched to a gene: 4. CDR3 residues: CASSLQSGTYNEQFF. The CDR3 DNA reads TGTGCCAGCAGCTTGCAAAGCGGGACCTACAATGAGCAGTTCTTC. Looking up the rest from reference TRBV7-3 and TRBJ2-1 gives the full variable domain: GAGVSQTPSNKVTEKGKYVELRCDPISGHTALYWYRQSLGQGPEFLIYFQGTGAADDSGLPNDRFFAVRPEGSVSTLKIQRTERGDSAVYLCASSLQSGTYNEQFFGPGTRLTVL.

The V call is TRBV10-3, the J call TRBJ2-2; 7 positions agree with TRBD2. Germline values: CDR1 ENHRY, CDR2 SYGVKD. The CDR3 loop spans 15 amino acids. J gave up 5 bases and V 1 base, and 4 bases lay outside the gene matches. The CDR3 spells CAISELLAETGELFF. The CDR3 DNA follows: TGTGCCATCAGTGAGTTGCTAGCGGAGACCGGGGAGCTGTTTTTT.

The V gene is TRBV15, the J gene TRBJ2-7; either TRBD1 or TRBD2 may fit D (6 bases each). V was shortened by 5 bases and J by 3 bases, with 11 bases between the two germline ends. The CDR3 runs 13 residues. The V gene's germline CDR1 is LNHNV and CDR2 YYDKDF (reference sequence). CDR3 amino acids: CATSGGQNYEQYF. The CDR3 coding sequence is TGTGCCACCAGCGGGGGGCAGAACTACGAGCAGTACTTC. Full variable domain (missing parts from reference TRBV15 and TRBJ2-7): DAMVIQNPRYQVTQFGKPVTLSCSQTLNHNVMYWYQQKSSQAPKLLFHYYDKDFNNEADTPDNFQSRRPNTSFCFLDIRSPGLGDTAMYLCATSGGQNYEQYFGPGTRLTVT.

The rearrangement uses TRBV28 and TRBJ2-1, with 8 bases identical to TRBD1. The CDR3 sequence is 13 residues long. The junction had 3 bases not matched to a gene; V was cut back by 5 bases and J by 6 bases. Per the germline V gene, CDR1 is MDHEN and CDR2 is SYDVKM. The CDR3 sequence is CASSRDRGNEQFF. CDR3 nucleotide sequence: TGTGCCAGCAGTCGTGACAGGGGCAATGAGCAGTTCTTC.

CDR3 sequence: CASSLEGRGRPGGYTF. The CDR3, as DNA: TGCGCCAGCAGCTTGGAGGGCAGGGGCCGCCCAGGCGGCTACACCTTC. This chain links TRBV5-1 with TRBJ1-2; weak D call: TRBD1 (6 bases). Germline CDR1 is SGHRS and CDR2 is YFSETQ. Trimming removed 0 bases at V and 8 bases at J, with 20 bases between. The CDR3 runs to 16 residues.

The rearrangement links TRBV7-3 to TRBJ2-7, with TRBD2 matching over 12 bases. CDR1 and CDR2 (germline): SGHTA, FQGTGA. J lost 7 bases, V lost 5 bases, and 9 bases had no gene match. This CDR3 is 15 amino acids long. The CDR3 protein is CASSPGLAGPREQYF. The CDR3 nucleotides are TGTGCCAGCAGCCCTGGACTAGCGGGGCCTCGGGAGCAGTACTTC.

Points on this clone: Other DNA sequences in this specimen translate into the identical CDR3. In DNA, the CDR3 is TGTGCCAGCTCACCTCTTACAACTGAAGCTTTCTTT. Encoded protein: CASSPLTTEAFF. The V and J genes are TRBV18 and TRBJ1-1; D gene ambiguous. Trimming pared 3 bases from V and 5 bases from J, leaving 7 bases between. The CDR3 is 12 residues long. Germline CDR1 is KGHSH and CDR2 is LQKENI.

This clone was counted only a few times. The genes are TRBV7-3 and TRBJ2-2; D call uncertain. This CDR3 spans 14 amino acids. V lost 2 bases to trimming and J lost 4 bases, with 8 bases between them. The V gene's germline CDR1 is SGHTA and CDR2 FQGTGA. CDR3 in amino acids: CASSLSSITGELFF. The CDR3 DNA reads TGTGCCAGCAGCTTATCGAGTATCACCGGGGAGCTGTTTTTT. Together with reference TRBV7-3 and TRBJ2-2, the CDR3 gives the full variable domain: GAGVSQTPSNKVTEKGKYVELRCDPISGHTALYWYRQSLGQGPEFLIYFQGTGAADDSGLPNDRFFAVRPEGSVSTLKIQRTERGDSAVYLCASSLSSITGELFFGEGSRLTVL.

This chain joins TRBV5-1 and TRBJ2-7; tentative D call: TRBD2 (6 bases). Germline V gives CDR1 SGHRS, CDR2 YFSETQ. V lost 0 bases and J lost 5, with 15 bases in between. The CDR3 has 15 residues. CDR3 loop: CASSLEPGRRDEQYF. The CDR3 DNA sequence: TGCGCCAGCAGCTTGGAACCGGGACGGAGGGACGAGCAGTACTTC.

The chain uses TRBV2 and TRBJ1-3; D is unclear. Trimming cost V 6 bases and J 4 bases, with 16 bases left between them. The CDR3 runs to 15 residues. From germline, CDR1 is SNHLY and CDR2 FYNNEI. CDR3 nucleotide sequence: TGTGCCAGCAGCACAGCCGGGCGAGCGGGAAACACCATATATTTT. It encodes CASSTAGRAGNTIYF.

This rearrangement joins TRBV27 to TRBJ1-6, with 9 bases fitting TRBD1. V dropped 5 bases and J dropped 3; count of bases not matched to a gene: 5. The germline V gene encodes CDR1 MNHEY and CDR2 SMNVEV (reference sequence). There are 16 residues in the CDR3. The CDR3 coding sequence is TGTGCCAGCAGTCCAACGGGACAGGGCTATAATTCACCCCTCCACTTT. Protein: CASSPTGQGYNSPLHF.

The genes are TRBV18 and TRBJ2-1, with D uncertain. In germline, CDR1 is KGHSH, CDR2 LQKENI. The CDR3 runs 12 residues. V was shortened by 6 bases and J by 15 bases, with 18 bases between the two germline ends. The CDR3 sequence is CASSPGAVGLFF. As DNA, the CDR3 is TGTGCCAGCTCCCCAGGCGCCGTCGGTCTGTTCTTC.

The J gene is TRBJ1-4, the V gene TRBV6-5; a possible D gene is TRBD1 (6 bases). The CDR3 is made up of 14 amino acids. Trimming shortened V by 2 bases and J by 8 bases, and 12 bases separated the two germline ends. The germline V gene has CDR1 MNHEY and CDR2 SVGAGI. CDR3 protein: CASSYGGQGEKLFF. The CDR3 DNA reads TGTGCCAGCAGTTACGGTGGGCAGGGGGAAAAACTGTTTTTT.

The gene calls are TRBV7-3 and TRBJ2-3, with no clear D. Germline CDR1 SGHTA, CDR2 FQGTGA. V lost 5 bases to trimming and J lost 2 bases, with 8 bases between them. This CDR3 comprises 13 residues. The CDR3 here is CASSLQYTDTQYF. The CDR3 DNA follows: TGTGCCAGCAGCCTCCAGTACACAGATACGCAGTATTTT.

The rearrangement joins TRBV25-1 to TRBJ2-5; D gene ambiguous. Per the germline V gene, CDR1 is MGHDK and CDR2 is SYGVNS. CDR3 length equals 13 residues. V was trimmed by 5 bases and J by 2 bases, leaving 9 bases between them. The CDR3 reads CASSWGAQETQYF. The CDR3 DNA reads TGTGCCAGCAGTTGGGGTGCACAAGAGACCCAGTACTTC.

The V and J genes are TRBV5-1 and TRBJ2-7; D is uncertain. The germline V gene encodes CDR1 SGHRS and CDR2 YFSETQ. V was clipped by 7 bases and J by 0 bases, with 11 bases between them. This CDR3 spans 13 amino acids. CDR3 loop: CASYSYSSYEQYF. The CDR3 DNA reads TGCGCCAGCTACTCCTATAGCTCCTACGAGCAGTACTTC. Filled out from reference TRBV5-1 and TRBJ2-7, the complete variable domain reads KAGVTQTPRYLIKTRGQQVTLSCSPISGHRSVSWYQQTPGQGLQFLFEYFSETQRNKGNFPGRFSGRQFSNSRSEMNVSTLELGDSALYLCASYSYSSYEQYFGPGTRLTVT.

The chain uses TRBV29-1 and TRBJ2-5, with D uncertain. The CDR3 has 12 amino acids. The V gene's germline CDR1 is SQVTM and CDR2 ANQGSEA. Trimming left V 5 bases short and J 2 bases short, with 9 bases between. The CDR3 protein is CSVNLVQETQYF. The CDR3 coding sequence is TGCAGCGTTAACCTCGTTCAAGAGACCCAGTACTTC.

In regard to this clone: The sample carries other DNA sequences with the same CDR3. CDR3 sequence reads: CASSLNRETQYF. Here the CDR3 DNA reads TGTGCCAGCAGCTTGAATCGGGAGACCCAGTACTTC. The chain has TRBV7-2 and TRBJ2-5; unclear D gene. The germline V and J ends were trimmed by 3 bases and 5 bases, with 7 bases remaining between them. Germline CDR1 is SGHTA and CDR2 is FQGNSA. This CDR3 is 12 amino acids long.

This sequence joins TRBV11-2 and TRBJ1-2; TRBD1 might be the D (6 bases). This CDR3 contains 13 residues. Germline values: CDR1 SGHAT, CDR2 FQNNGV. V lost 6 bases, J lost 4 bases, and 12 bases lay in between. The DNA for the CDR3 is TGTGCCAGCAGTCTACAGGGCAGCTATGGCTACACCTTC. Encoded protein: CASSLQGSYGYTF.

This chain uses TRBV7-2 with TRBJ2-3; 8 bases match TRBD2. The J segment lost 5 bases and the V segment lost 4 bases, leaving 8 bases of the junction unmatched. The germline gives CDR1 SGHTA, CDR2 FQGNSA. CDR3 length equals 15 residues. The CDR3 DNA reads as TGTGCCAGCAGCTATCTCCCCGCGGGAGGAGATACGCAGTATTTT. The encoded protein is CASSYLPAGGDTQYF.

V gene TRBV6-6 combines with J gene TRBJ1-1, with 7 bases identical to TRBD1. CDR1 MNHNY and CDR2 SVGAGI come from the germline V gene (reference sequence). With V trimmed by 0 bases and J by 5 bases, 6 bases remained unmatched. The CDR3 extends over 15 amino acids. The CDR3, as DNA: TGTGCCAGCAGTTACTCGGGGGAGGGGGCTACTGAAGCTTTCTTT. As protein: CASSYSGEGATEAFF.

The chain links TRBV11-2 to TRBJ2-7; D might be TRBD2 (6 bases). Trimming pared 5 bases from V and 3 bases from J, leaving 17 bases between. CDR1 is SGHAT and CDR2 is FQNNGV in the germline V gene. This CDR3 has 15 residues. The CDR3 is CASSPRPGTHYEQYF. CDR3 DNA sequence: TGTGCCAGCAGCCCCCGGCCCGGGACTCACTACGAGCAGTACTTC.

The chain carries TRBV29-1 and TRBJ1-1; TRBD1 aligns across 9 bases. Germline CDR1 and CDR2: SQVTM and ANQGSEA. CDR3 length: 13 residues. V gave up 7 bases and J gave up 2 bases; unmatched junction bases: 5. The CDR3 is CSADRGRNTEAFF. In DNA form, the CDR3 reads TGCAGCGCTGACAGGGGGAGAAACACTGAAGCTTTCTTT.

This chain joins TRBV28 and TRBJ1-2; D is perhaps TRBD1 (5 bases). The CDR3 is 14 residues long. V lost 5 bases to trimming and J lost 4 bases, with 14 bases between them. CDR1 and CDR2 (germline): MDHEN, SYDVKM. Here the CDR3 DNA reads TGTGCCAGCAGTGAAAATGGGGGGGTCTATGGCTACACCTTC. Amino acids: CASSENGGVYGYTF.

This chain uses TRBV19 with TRBJ1-2; unclear D gene. CDR3 length: 15 amino acids. The V gene lost 7 bases and the J gene lost 6 bases, with 21 bases spanning the gap. Germline CDR1 is LNHDA and CDR2 is SQIVND (reference sequence). For the CDR3, the DNA is TGTGCCAGTATCTCACGAGGGTCGGCGTTGGATGGCTACACCTTC. As protein: CASISRGSALDGYTF.